What follows describes a single T cell receptor beta chain. Its cognate antigen is unknown. This sample was included in a study of beta chain features in type 1 diabetes. Study-level points and caveats: Shortening that was moderate but significant affected the TCRB CDR3s of Type 1 diabetes patients in all four CD4+ subsets. It was among patients, rather than healthy donors, that naive, central memory and Treg TCRB repertoires appeared more similar. High TCR expression in some cells could lead to their over-representation in cDNA sequencing.

What was sequenced were expressed TCRB transcripts, since all of the isolated RNA had been reverse transcribed. Profiling relied on immunoSEQ multiplex PCR, and the TCRdb table lists in-frame clones only, not all of them. Here the sample spans a few hundred thousand clones, approximately 15% being singletons. Trimming took 5 bases from V and 3 from J; bases not matched to a gene: 8. The germline CDR1 and CDR2 sequences are SEHNR and FQNEAQ (reference sequence). The CDR3 consists of 16 residues. Sampling consisted of one heparinised blood draw per donor, averaging approximately 120 mL. Purity above 95% was achieved in all sorted populations.

Input material: naive CD4+ T cells from blood. This rearrangement joins TRBV7-9 to TRBJ2-3, with 10 bases matching TRBD2. The origin of this receptor is a young man with type 1 diabetes. In nucleotides, the CDR3 is TGTGCCAGCAGCCCCACTAGCGGGATTGGGACAGATACGCAGTATTTT. Residues: CASSPTSGIGTDTQYF.